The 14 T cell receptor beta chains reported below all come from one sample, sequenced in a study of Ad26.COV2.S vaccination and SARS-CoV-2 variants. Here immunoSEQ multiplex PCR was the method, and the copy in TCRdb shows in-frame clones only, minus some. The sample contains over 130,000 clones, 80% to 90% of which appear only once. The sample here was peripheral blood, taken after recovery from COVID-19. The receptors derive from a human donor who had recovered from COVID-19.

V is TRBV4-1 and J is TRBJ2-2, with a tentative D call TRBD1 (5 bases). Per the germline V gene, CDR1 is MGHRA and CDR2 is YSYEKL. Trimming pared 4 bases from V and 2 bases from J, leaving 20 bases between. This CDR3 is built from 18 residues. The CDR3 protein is CASSPRLQGTYNTGELFF. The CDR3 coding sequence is TGCGCCAGCAGCCCGAGGCTTCAGGGAACCTATAACACCGGGGAGCTGTTTTTT.

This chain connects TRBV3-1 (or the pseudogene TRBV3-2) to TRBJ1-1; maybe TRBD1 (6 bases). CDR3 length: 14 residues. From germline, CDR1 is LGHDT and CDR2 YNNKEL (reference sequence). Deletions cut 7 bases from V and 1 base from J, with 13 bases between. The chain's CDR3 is CASTPRGGNTEAFF. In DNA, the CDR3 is TGTGCCAGCACCCCGAGAGGGGGGAACACTGAAGCTTTCTTT.

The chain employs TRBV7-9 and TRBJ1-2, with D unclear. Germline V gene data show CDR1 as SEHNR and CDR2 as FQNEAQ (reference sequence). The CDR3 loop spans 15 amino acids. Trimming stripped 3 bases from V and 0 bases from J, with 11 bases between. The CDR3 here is CASSLGPATNYGYTF. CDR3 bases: TGTGCCAGCAGCTTGGGCCCAGCGACTAACTATGGCTACACCTTC.

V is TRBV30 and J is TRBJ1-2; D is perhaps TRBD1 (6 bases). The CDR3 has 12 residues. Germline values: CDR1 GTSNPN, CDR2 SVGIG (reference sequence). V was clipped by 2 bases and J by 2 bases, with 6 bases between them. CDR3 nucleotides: TGTGCCTGGAGTAGGGGGAACTATGGCTACACCTTC. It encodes CAWSRGNYGYTF.

CDR3 loop: CASSLPSGFTDTQYF. CDR3 coding DNA: TGTGCCAGCAGCTTGCCTTCAGGGTTCACAGATACGCAGTATTTT. This chain connects TRBV5-4 to TRBJ2-3; possible D gene TRBD1, 5 bases. The CDR3 has 15 residues. Between the trimmed V and J ends, which lost 1 base and 2 bases, there was a span of 11 bases. CDR1 and CDR2 from the germline V gene are SGHNT and YYREEE (reference sequence).

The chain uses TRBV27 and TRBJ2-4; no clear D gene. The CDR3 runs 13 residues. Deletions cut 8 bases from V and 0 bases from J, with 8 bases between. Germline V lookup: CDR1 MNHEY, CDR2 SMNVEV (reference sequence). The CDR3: CASLRLAKNIQYF. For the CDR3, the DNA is TGTGCCAGCCTGAGGTTAGCCAAAAACATTCAGTACTTC.

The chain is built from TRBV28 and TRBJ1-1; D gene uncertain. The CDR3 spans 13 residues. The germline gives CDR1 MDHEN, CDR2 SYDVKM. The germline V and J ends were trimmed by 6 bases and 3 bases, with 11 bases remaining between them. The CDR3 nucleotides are TGTGCCAGCAGGGGGTCGAGGGACACTGAAGCTTTCTTT. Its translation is CASRGSRDTEAFF.

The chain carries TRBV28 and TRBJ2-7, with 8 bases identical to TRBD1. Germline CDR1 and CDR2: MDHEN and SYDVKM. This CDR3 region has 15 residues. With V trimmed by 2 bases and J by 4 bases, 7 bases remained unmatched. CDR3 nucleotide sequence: TGTGCCAGCAGTTTACAGGGGGCGTGGGAGTACGAGCAGTACTTC. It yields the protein CASSLQGAWEYEQYF.

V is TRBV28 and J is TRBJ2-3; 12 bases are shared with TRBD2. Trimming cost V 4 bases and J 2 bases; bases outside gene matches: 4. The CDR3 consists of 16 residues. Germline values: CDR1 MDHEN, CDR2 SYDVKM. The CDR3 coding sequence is TGTGCCAGCAGTTCCGGACTAGCGGGATACACAGATACGCAGTATTTT. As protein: CASSSGLAGYTDTQYF.

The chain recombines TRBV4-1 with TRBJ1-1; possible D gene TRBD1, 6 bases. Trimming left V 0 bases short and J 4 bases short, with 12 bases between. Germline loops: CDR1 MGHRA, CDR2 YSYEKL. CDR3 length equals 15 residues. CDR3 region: CASSQDEQGGTEAFF. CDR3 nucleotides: TGCGCCAGCAGCCAAGATGAACAGGGCGGCACTGAAGCTTTCTTT.

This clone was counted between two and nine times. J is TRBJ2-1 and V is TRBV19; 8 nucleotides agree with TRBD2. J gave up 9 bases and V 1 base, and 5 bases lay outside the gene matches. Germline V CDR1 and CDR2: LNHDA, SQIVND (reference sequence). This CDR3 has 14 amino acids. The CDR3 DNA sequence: TGTGCCAGTAGTATAGCGGGGGGGCTTGGTGAGCAGTTCTTC. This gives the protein CASSIAGGLGEQFF. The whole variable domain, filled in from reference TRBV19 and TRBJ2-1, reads DGGITQSPKYLFRKEGQNVTLSCEQNLNHDAMYWYRQDPGQGLRLIYYSQIVNDFQKGDIAEGYSVSREKKESFPLTVTSAQKNPTAFYLCASSIAGGLGEQFFGPGTRLTVL.

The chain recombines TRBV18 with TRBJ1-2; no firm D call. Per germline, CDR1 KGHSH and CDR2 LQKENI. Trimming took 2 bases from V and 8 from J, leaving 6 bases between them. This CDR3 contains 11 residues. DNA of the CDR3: TGTGCCAGCTCACCAGGTGGCGGCTACACCTTC. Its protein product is CASSPGGGYTF.

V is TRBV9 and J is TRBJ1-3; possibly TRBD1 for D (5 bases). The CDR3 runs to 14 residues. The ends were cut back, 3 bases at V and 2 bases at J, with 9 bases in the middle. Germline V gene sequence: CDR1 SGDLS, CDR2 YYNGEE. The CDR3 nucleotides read TGTGCCAGCAGCGCACAGGTTACTGGAAACACCATATATTTT. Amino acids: CASSAQVTGNTIYF.

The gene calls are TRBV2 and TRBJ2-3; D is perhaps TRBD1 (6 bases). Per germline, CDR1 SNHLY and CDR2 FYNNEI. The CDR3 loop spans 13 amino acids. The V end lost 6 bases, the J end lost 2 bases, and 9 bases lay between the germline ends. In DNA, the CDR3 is TGTGCCAGCAGAGGGGGAGTCACAGATACGCAGTATTTT. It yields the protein CASRGGVTDTQYF.